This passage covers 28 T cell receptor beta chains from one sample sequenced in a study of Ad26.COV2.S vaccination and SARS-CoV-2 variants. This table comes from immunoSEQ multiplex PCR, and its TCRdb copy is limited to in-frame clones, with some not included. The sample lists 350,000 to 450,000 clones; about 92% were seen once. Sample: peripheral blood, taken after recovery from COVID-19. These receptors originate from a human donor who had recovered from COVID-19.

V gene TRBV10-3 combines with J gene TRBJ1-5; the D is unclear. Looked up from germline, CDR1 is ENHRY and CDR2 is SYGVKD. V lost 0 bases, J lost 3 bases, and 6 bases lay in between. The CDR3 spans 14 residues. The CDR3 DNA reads TGTGCCATCAGTGAGTCAATACTCAATCAGCCCCAGCATTTT. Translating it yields CAISESILNQPQHF.

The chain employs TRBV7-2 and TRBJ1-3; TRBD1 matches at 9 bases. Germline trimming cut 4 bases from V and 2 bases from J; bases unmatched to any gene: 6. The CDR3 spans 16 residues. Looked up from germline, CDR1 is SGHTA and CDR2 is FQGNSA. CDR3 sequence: CASSSEWDRAGNTIYF. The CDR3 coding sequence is TGTGCCAGCAGCTCAGAATGGGACAGGGCTGGAAACACCATATATTTT.

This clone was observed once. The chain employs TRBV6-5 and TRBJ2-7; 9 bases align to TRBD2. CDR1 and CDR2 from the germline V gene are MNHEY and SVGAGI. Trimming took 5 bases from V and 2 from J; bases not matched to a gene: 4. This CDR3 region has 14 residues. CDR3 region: CASSKQRGAYEQYF. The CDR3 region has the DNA TGTGCCAGCAGTAAGCAGCGGGGGGCCTACGAGCAGTACTTC.

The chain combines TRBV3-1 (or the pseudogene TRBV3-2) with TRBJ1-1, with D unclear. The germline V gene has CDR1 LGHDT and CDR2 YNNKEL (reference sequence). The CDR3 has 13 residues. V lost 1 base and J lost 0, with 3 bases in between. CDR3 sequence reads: CASSQVLNTEAFF. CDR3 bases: TGTGCCAGCAGCCAAGTTCTGAACACTGAAGCTTTCTTT.

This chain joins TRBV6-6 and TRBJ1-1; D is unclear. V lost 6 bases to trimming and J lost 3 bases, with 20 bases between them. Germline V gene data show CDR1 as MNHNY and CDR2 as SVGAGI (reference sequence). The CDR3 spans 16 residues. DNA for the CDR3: TGTGCCAGCAGACCCCCCAGGTTAAGGACTGACACTGAAGCTTTCTTT. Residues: CASRPPRLRTDTEAFF.

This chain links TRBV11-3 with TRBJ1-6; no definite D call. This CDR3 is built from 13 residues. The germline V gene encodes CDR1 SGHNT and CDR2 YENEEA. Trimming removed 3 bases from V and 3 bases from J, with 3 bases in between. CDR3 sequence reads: CASSLDYNSPLHF. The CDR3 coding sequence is TGTGCCAGCAGCTTGGACTATAATTCACCCCTCCACTTT.

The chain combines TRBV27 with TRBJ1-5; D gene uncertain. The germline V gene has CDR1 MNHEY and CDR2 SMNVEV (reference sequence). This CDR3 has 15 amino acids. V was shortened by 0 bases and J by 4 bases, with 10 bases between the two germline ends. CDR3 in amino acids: CASSLSKGWNQPQHF. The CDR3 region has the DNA TGTGCCAGCAGTTTATCAAAGGGATGGAATCAGCCCCAGCATTTT.

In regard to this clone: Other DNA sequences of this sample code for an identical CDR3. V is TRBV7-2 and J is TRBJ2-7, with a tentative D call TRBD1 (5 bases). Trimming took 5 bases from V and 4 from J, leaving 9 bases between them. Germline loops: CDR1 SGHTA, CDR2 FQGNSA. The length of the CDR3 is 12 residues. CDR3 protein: CASSPRGYEQYF. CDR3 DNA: TGTGCCAGCAGCCCTAGGGGTTACGAGCAGTACTTC.

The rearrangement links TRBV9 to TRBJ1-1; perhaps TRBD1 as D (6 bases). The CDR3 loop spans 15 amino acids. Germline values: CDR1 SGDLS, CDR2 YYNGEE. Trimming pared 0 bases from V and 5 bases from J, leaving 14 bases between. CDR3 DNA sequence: TGTGCCAGCAGCGTAGAGGAAGGGGGGCATACTGAAGCTTTCTTT. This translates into CASSVEEGGHTEAFF.

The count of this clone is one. Here the CDR3 reads CASSAGTGGLRTQYF. CDR3 in DNA: TGCGCCAGCAGTGCCGGGACAGGGGGCTTGCGGACCCAGTACTTC. V usage is TRBV10-2 and J usage is TRBJ2-5; 12 positions agree with TRBD1. J was trimmed by 7 bases and V by 4 bases; bases with no gene match: 7. The V gene's germline CDR1 is WSHSY and CDR2 SAAADI. The CDR3 loop spans 15 amino acids.

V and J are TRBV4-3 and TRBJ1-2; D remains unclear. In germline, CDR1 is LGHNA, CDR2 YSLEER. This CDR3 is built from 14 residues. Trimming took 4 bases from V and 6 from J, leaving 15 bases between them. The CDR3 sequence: CASSPKQALNGYTF. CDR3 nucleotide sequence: TGCGCCAGCAGCCCGAAACAAGCGCTAAATGGCTACACCTTC.

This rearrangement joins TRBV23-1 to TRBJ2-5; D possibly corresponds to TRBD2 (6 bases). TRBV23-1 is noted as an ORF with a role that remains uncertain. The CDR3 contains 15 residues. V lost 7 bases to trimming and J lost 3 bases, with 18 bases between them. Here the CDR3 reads CASKSTLAGKETQYF. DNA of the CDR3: TGCGCCAGCAAGTCAACCCTGGCGGGGAAAGAGACCCAGTACTTC.

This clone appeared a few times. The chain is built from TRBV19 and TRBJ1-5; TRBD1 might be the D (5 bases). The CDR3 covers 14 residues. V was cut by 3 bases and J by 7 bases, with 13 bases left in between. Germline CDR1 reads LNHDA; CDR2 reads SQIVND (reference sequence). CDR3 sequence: CASSIIGVGQPQHF. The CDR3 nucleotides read TGTGCCAGTAGTATCATAGGGGTCGGGCAGCCCCAGCATTTT. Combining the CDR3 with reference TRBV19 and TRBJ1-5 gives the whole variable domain DGGITQSPKYLFRKEGQNVTLSCEQNLNHDAMYWYRQDPGQGLRLIYYSQIVNDFQKGDIAEGYSVSREKKESFPLTVTSAQKNPTAFYLCASSIIGVGQPQHFGDGTRLSIL.

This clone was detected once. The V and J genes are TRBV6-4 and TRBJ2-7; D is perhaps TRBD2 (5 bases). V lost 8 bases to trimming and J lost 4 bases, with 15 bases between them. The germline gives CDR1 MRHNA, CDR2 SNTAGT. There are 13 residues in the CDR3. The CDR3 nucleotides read TGTGCCAGCCTTAGCGACCGAGAATACGAGCAGTACTTC. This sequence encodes CASLSDREYEQYF.

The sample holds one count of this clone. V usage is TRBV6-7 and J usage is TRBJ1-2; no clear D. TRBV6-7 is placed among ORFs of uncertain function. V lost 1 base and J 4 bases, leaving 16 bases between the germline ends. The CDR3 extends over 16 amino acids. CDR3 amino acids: CASSYFPGRDCYGYTF. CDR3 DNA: TGTGCCAGCAGTTACTTCCCAGGACGGGATTGCTATGGCTACACCTTC.

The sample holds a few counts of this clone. In DNA, the CDR3 is TGTGCCAGCAGCCAAGAGGGACGGGGACGGTACGAGCAGTACTTC. Its protein is CASSQEGRGRYEQYF. This sequence joins TRBV3-1 (or the pseudogene TRBV3-2) and TRBJ2-7; either TRBD1 or TRBD2 may fit D (5 bases each). V was shortened by 0 bases and J by 4 bases, with 13 bases between the two germline ends. Germline-derived CDR1 and CDR2 are LGHDT and YNNKEL (reference sequence). This CDR3 contains 15 residues.

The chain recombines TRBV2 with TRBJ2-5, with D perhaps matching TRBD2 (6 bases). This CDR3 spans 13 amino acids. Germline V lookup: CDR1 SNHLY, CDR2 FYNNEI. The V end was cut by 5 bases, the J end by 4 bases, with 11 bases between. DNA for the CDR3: TGTGCCAGCAGTCTTGGGACTGCAGAGACCCAGTACTTC. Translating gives CASSLGTAETQYF.

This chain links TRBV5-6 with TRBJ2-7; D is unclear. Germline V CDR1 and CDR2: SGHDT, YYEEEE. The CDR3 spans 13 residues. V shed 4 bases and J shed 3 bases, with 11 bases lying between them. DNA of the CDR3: TGTGCCAGCAGCGTCGGACGAAACTACGAGCAGTACTTC. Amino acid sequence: CASSVGRNYEQYF.

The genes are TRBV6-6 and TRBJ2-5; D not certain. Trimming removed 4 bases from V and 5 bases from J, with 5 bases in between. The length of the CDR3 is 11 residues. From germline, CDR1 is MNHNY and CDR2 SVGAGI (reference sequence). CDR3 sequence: CASSFSETQYF. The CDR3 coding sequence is TGTGCCAGCAGTTTTTCGGAGACCCAGTACTTC.

In DNA form, the CDR3 reads TGTGCCAGCAGCCAAGATGGGACAGGGTTAAGTCAGCCCCAGCATTTT. Translating gives CASSQDGTGLSQPQHF. J is TRBJ1-5 and V is TRBV3-1 (or the pseudogene TRBV3-2); 9 positions match TRBD1. The CDR3 covers 16 residues. Germline CDR1 is LGHDT and CDR2 is YNNKEL (reference sequence). With 0 bases clipped from V and 6 bases from J, the junction kept 6 bases outside the gene matches.

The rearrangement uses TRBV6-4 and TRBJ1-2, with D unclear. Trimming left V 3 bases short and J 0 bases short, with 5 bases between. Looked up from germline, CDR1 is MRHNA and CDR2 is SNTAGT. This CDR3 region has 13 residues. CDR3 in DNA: TGTGCCAGCAGTGAGGGCACTAACTATGGCTACACCTTC. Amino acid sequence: CASSEGTNYGYTF.

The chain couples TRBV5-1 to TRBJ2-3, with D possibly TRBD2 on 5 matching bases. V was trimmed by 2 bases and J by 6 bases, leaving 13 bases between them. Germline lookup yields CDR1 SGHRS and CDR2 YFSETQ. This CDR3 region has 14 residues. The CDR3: CASSLNRGPDTQYF. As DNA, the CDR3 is TGCGCCAGCAGCTTAAATCGCGGGCCCGATACGCAGTATTTT.

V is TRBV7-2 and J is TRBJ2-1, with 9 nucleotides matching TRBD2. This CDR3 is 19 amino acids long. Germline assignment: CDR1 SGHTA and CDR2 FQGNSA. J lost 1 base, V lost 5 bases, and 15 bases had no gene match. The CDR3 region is CASSPGLRRGGLSYNEQFF. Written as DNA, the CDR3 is TGTGCCAGCAGCCCGGGACTGCGGCGGGGGGGCTTGTCCTACAATGAGCAGTTCTTC.

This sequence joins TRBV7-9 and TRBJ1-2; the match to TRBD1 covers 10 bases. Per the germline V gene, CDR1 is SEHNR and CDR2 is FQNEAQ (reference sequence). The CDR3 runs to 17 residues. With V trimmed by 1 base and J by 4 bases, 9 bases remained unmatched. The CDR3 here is CASSLEDPGQGTYGYTF. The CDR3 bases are TGTGCCAGCAGCTTAGAAGATCCGGGACAGGGGACCTATGGCTACACCTTC.

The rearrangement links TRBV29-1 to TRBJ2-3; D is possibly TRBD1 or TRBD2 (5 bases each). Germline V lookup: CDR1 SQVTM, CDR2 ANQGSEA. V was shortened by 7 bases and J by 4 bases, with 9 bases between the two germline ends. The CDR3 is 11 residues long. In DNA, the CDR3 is TGCAGCGCGGGGCCCGCAGATACGCAGTATTTT. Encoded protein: CSAGPADTQYF.

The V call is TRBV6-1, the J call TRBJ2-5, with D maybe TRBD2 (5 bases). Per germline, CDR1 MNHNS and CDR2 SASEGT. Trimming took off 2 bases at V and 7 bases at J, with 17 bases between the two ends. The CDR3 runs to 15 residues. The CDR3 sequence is CASSEFDFGMGTQYF. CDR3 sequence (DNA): TGTGCCAGCAGTGAATTTGACTTCGGGATGGGGACCCAGTACTTC.

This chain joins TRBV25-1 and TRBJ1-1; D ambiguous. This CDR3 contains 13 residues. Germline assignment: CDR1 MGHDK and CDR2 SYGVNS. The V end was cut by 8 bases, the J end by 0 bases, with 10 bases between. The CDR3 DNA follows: TGTGCCAGCCGAAATTTGATGAACACTGAAGCTTTCTTT. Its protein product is CASRNLMNTEAFF.

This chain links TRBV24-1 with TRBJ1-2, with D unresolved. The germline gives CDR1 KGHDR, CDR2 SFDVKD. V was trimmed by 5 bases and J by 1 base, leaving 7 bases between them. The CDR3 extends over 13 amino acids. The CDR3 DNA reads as TGTGCCACCAGTGCCGGAGGTAACTATGGCTACACCTTC. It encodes CATSAGGNYGYTF.